Listed below are T cell receptor beta chains from one sample, sequenced in a study of PD-1 blockade in classical Hodgkin lymphoma. Only in-frame clones appear in the TCRdb table, and some are missing; sequencing was by immunoSEQ multiplex PCR. The data contain 20,000 to 25,000 clones, around 67% of them seen just once; the ten biggest clones take up roughly 24%. Sample: peripheral blood mononuclear cells (PBMCs), taken before the second cycle of nivolumab. These receptors were obtained from a human donor with classical Hodgkin lymphoma. The CDR3 runs from the conserved cysteine through the conserved F or W. The order of the fields is clone size, J gene, V gene, D gene, CDR3 DNA, CDR3 protein. The D gene is left open where the match is weak. The size of a clone is reported for some rows only, either as once, few or many, or as a class for expanded clones.

NA	TRBJ2-7	TRBV10-1	NA	TGCGCCAGCAGTGGGGCCTACGAGCAGTACTTC	CASSGAYEQYF
NA	TRBJ2-2	TRBV12-1	NA	TGTGCCAGCAGCTTTCCCTCTCACAGACTTCCAAACACCGGGGAGCTGTTTTTT	CASSFPSHRLPNTGELFF
NA	TRBJ2-2	TRBV5-1	TRBD1	TGCGCCAGCAGGAGAGCCGGGACAGCGAACACCGGGGAGCTGTTTTTT	CASRRAGTANTGELFF
NA	TRBJ1-2	TRBV5-4	NA	TGTGCCAGCAGCTTGGATCCAGATGGGGGGAATGGCTACACCTTC	CASSLDPDGGNGYTF
NA	TRBJ2-5	TRBV9	NA	TGTGCCAGCAGCGTAGCGGCTACCCGCTCCCAAGAGACCCAGTACTTC	CASSVAATRSQETQYF
few	TRBJ2-5	TRBV23-1	NA	TGCGCCAGCAGTCAATCTGACAGGAAGTACCAAGAGACCCAGTACTTC	CASSQSDRKYQETQYF
NA	TRBJ2-5	TRBV29-1	NA	TGCAGCGTTCTAGGGGCGGAGACCCAGTACTTC	CSVLGAETQYF
few	TRBJ1-5	TRBV6-6	NA	TGTGCCAGCACCGCCCTAGGCAATCAGCCCCAGCATTTT	CASTALGNQPQHF
few	TRBJ2-7	TRBV6-1	TRBD2	TGTGCCAGCAGTGAAGCTAGCGGGAGTTACGAGCAGTACTTC	CASSEASGSYEQYF
NA	TRBJ2-1	TRBV10-3	TRBD2	TGTGCCACCGGCGGGAGGAGGTTGGGCAATGAGCAGTTCTTC	CATGGRRLGNEQFF
NA	TRBJ2-5	TRBV19	TRBD1	TGTGCCAGTAGGAAGACAGGGTCCGGGGAGACCCAGTACTTC	CASRKTGSGETQYF
NA	TRBJ1-5	TRBV6-1	NA	TGTGCCAGCAGGCCAGCCTTTGGGCCCCAGCATTTT	CASRPAFGPQHF
NA	TRBJ2-3	TRBV29-1	NA	TGCAGCGTTGAACCCCGGCACACAGATACGCAGTATTTT	CSVEPRHTDTQYF
NA	TRBJ2-3	TRBV19	NA	TGTGCCAGTAGTACGGGACGGACGGACTTCACAGATACGCAGTATTTT	CASSTGRTDFTDTQYF
NA	TRBJ1-5	TRBV25-1	NA	TGTGCCAGTTCCACGCCGGGGAGCAATCAGCCCCAGCATTTT	CASSTPGSNQPQHF
NA	TRBJ2-1	TRBV6-5	TRBD2	TGTGCCAGCAGTCCCCTTAGCGGGACGGGCAATGAGCAGTTCTTC	CASSPLSGTGNEQFF
NA	TRBJ1-1	TRBV7-8	NA	TGTGCCAGCAGCTTACTACCGCTGACTAATTTGAACACTGAAGCTTTCTTT	CASSLLPLTNLNTEAFF
NA	TRBJ1-1	TRBV28	NA	TGTGCCAGCAGTACCGGAACGGCTAACACTGAAGCTTTCTTT	CASSTGTANTEAFF
NA	TRBJ2-7	TRBV7-9	NA	TGTGCCAGCAGCTTGCCCAATGCCTACGAGCAGTACTTC	CASSLPNAYEQYF
NA	TRBJ1-4	TRBV9	NA	TGTGCCAGCAGCCGGGCCTCAACTAATGAAAAACTGTTTTTT	CASSRASTNEKLFF
NA	TRBJ2-3	TRBV10-3	NA	TGTGCCATCAGTGATTCCACAGATACGCAGTATTTT	CAISDSTDTQYF
NA	TRBJ2-7	TRBV28	NA	TGTGCCAGCAGTCCACGGGGGCTGGGCGAGCAGTACTTC	CASSPRGLGEQYF
few	TRBJ1-3	TRBV15	NA	TGTGCCACCAGCAGAAGGGGGGCGGTGGGAAACACCATATATTTT	CATSRRGAVGNTIYF
NA	TRBJ2-7	TRBV19	NA	TGTGCCAGTAGTATCCGGGGAGGCTACGAGCAGTACTTC	CASSIRGGYEQYF
NA	TRBJ2-7	TRBV7-2	TRBD2	TGTGCCAGCAGCTCGACTAGCGGGAGTGGCTACGAGCAGTACTTC	CASSSTSGSGYEQYF
few	TRBJ2-3	TRBV5-1	TRBD2	TGCGCCAGCAGCTCAGCGCCGGGAGGCCTGAGCACAGATACGCAGTATTTT	CASSSAPGGLSTDTQYF
NA	TRBJ1-1	TRBV28	NA	TGTGCCAGCACCCAACAGGGAGGGAACACTGAAGCTTTCTTT	CASTQQGGNTEAFF
NA	TRBJ1-2	TRBV10-3	TRBD1	TGTGCCATGGGACCGACGGGACAGGTGGGAAACTATGGCTACACCTTC	CAMGPTGQVGNYGYTF
NA	TRBJ2-1	TRBV7-9	NA	TGTGCCAGCAGCTTAGGGGGCGAGCAGTTCTTC	CASSLGGEQFF
once	TRBJ2-2	TRBV5-1	NA	TGCGCCAGCAGCTTGGGGTTCCGGAACACCGGGGAGCTGTTTTTT	CASSLGFRNTGELFF
NA	TRBJ2-1	TRBV5-1	TRBD2	TGCGCCAGCAGCCCCGCGACTAGCGGGACCTACAATGAGCAGTTCTTC	CASSPATSGTYNEQFF
NA	TRBJ2-1	TRBV6-5	TRBD2	TGTGCCACCTTGGGGGCGGGAGGCTCCTACAATGAGCAGTTCTTC	CATLGAGGSYNEQFF
NA	TRBJ2-1	TRBV6-5	TRBD2	TGTGCCAGCAGTTACTCGACTAGCGGGGCGAATGAGCAGTTCTTC	CASSYSTSGANEQFF
NA	TRBJ1-4	TRBV28	TRBD1	TGTGCCAGCAGGGGTCAGGGGGCCCTTAATGAAAAACTGTTTTTT	CASRGQGALNEKLFF
NA	TRBJ1-5	TRBV7-2	NA	TGTGCCAGCACCGAGAGGCGGGGGCAGCCCCAGCATTTT	CASTERRGQPQHF
once	TRBJ1-1	TRBV4-1	NA	TGCGCCAGCAGCCAACCTCGGGACACTCAGACCGAAGCTTTCTTT	CASSQPRDTQTEAFF
NA	TRBJ2-3	TRBV6-4	TRBD1	TGTGCCAGCCTTTCCCGGACAGGGCTGGAAGATACGCAGTATTTT	CASLSRTGLEDTQYF
few	TRBJ1-1	TRBV6-5	NA	TGTGCCAGCAGTTACTCAAGGAACACTGAAGCTTTCTTT	CASSYSRNTEAFF
few	TRBJ1-5	TRBV11-2	NA	TGTGCCAGCAGCTTAGGCGTATATCAGCCCCAGCATTTT	CASSLGVYQPQHF
NA	TRBJ2-1	TRBV27	NA	TGTGCCAGCAGCTCCGGGACGGCGCCCAATGAGCAGTTCTTC	CASSSGTAPNEQFF
NA	TRBJ1-2	TRBV9	TRBD1	TGTGCCAGCAGCGCTACGACAGGGGCAGGTGGCTACACCTTC	CASSATTGAGGYTF
NA	TRBJ2-5	TRBV23-1	TRBD2	TGCGCCAGCAGCTTTATTGAGGGACTAGCGGGAGAAGAGACCCAGTACTTC	CASSFIEGLAGEETQYF